These 14 T cell receptor beta chains share one sample of origin, sequenced in a study of CD8 T cells in ankylosing spondylitis. TCRdb reprocessed the 5' RACE reads via MiXCR and lists one record per CDR3 protein. The profile covers 750,000 to 850,000 distinct CDR3 sequences, with 12% appearing a single time and roughly 0.51% taken by the ten largest. No cognate antigen is known for these TCRs. Points from the study as a whole: For ankylosing spondylitis blood, a TCR beta motif of under ten highly homologous variants appeared characteristic.

The sample comprised blood, either unsorted or a sorted T cell fraction (not recorded which). The receptors stem from a male donor with ankylosing spondylitis.

This clonotype was counted a few times. V usage is TRBV4-2 and J usage is TRBJ2-6; tentatively, D is TRBD1 (5 bases). Germline loops: CDR1 LGHNA, CDR2 YNFKEQ. The V and J ends lost 0 bases and 7 bases respectively, with 19 bases between them. This CDR3 region has 18 residues. The chain's CDR3 is CASSQDRYSLRGANVLTF. CDR3 bases: TGTGCCAGCAGCCAAGATCGGTACTCACTTAGGGGCGCCAACGTCCTGACTTTC.

V and J are TRBV6-1 and TRBJ2-1; maybe TRBD2 (7 bases). Between the trimmed V and J ends, which lost 5 bases and 9 bases, there was a span of 20 bases. The length of the CDR3 is 15 residues. Germline V gene data show CDR1 as MNHNS and CDR2 as SASEGT. This CDR3 is CASSKGGGDLAEQFF. CDR3 DNA sequence: TGTGCCAGCAGTAAAGGAGGGGGGGATCTGGCTGAGCAGTTCTTC.

This clonotype was counted between two and nine times. The chain recombines TRBV5-6 with TRBJ1-5; possible D gene TRBD1, 5 bases. Deletions cut 2 bases from V and 5 bases from J, with 11 bases between. This CDR3 spans 14 amino acids. Germline CDR1 reads SGHDT; CDR2 reads YYEEEE. The CDR3 DNA is TGTGCCAGCAGCTTTCAGGGAAGGTATCAGCCCCAGCATTTT. Translating gives CASSFQGRYQPQHF.

V is TRBV12-3 or TRBV12-4 and J is TRBJ1-2; D gene uncertain. V dropped 5 bases and J dropped 8 bases, with 12 bases sitting between them. The CDR3 length is 12 residues. The chain's CDR3 is CASSIVSSGYTF. The CDR3 nucleotides read TGTGCCAGCAGTATAGTCAGTTCGGGCTACACCTTC.

The chain combines TRBV10-1 with TRBJ2-7, with 9 bases matching TRBD1. Looked up from germline, CDR1 is WNHNN and CDR2 is SYGVQD (reference sequence). The V segment lost 2 bases and the J segment 3 bases; nucleotides outside the gene matches: 5. The CDR3 consists of 15 residues. DNA of the CDR3: TGCGCCAGCAGTGAGATTGGGACAGGGAGCTACGAGCAGTACTTC. Translation gives CASSEIGTGSYEQYF.

Only a few counts were recorded for this clonotype. The chain has TRBV6-1 and TRBJ1-1; 7 bases match TRBD1. Looked up from germline, CDR1 is MNHNS and CDR2 is SASEGT. Losses at the gene ends were 6 bases for V and 6 bases for J; bases not matched to a gene: 7. The CDR3 contains 13 residues. This CDR3 reads CASSKGQSPEAFF. DNA for the CDR3: TGTGCCAGCAGCAAGGGACAGTCCCCTGAAGCTTTCTTT.

This clonotype appeared a few times. This CDR3 reads CSVEGDTHTQYF. The CDR3 DNA follows: TGCAGCGTGGAGGGTGACACGCATACGCAGTATTTT. The chain employs TRBV29-1 and TRBJ2-3, with D possibly matching TRBD2 (6 bases). Trimming took 6 bases from V and 7 from J, leaving 14 bases between them. There are 12 residues in the CDR3. Germline values: CDR1 SQVTM, CDR2 ANQGSEA.

This clonotype was found a few times. The V and J genes are TRBV29-1 and TRBJ1-2, with TRBD1 as a possible D gene (6 bases). The ends were cut back, 3 bases at V and 3 bases at J, with 8 bases in the middle. From germline, CDR1 is SQVTM and CDR2 ANQGSEA. The length of the CDR3 is 12 residues. The CDR3 sequence: CSVERQDYGYTF. CDR3 sequence (DNA): TGCAGCGTTGAGCGACAGGACTATGGCTACACCTTC.

This clonotype was counted between two and nine times. The chain carries TRBV28 and TRBJ1-5; D call uncertain. The CDR3 is 12 amino acids. CDR1 is MDHEN and CDR2 is SYDVKM in the germline V gene. V dropped 7 bases and J dropped 7 bases, with 11 bases sitting between them. This CDR3 reads CASTLGGQPQHF. CDR3 DNA sequence: TGTGCCAGCACCCTAGGTGGGCAGCCCCAGCATTTT. The full variable domain, completed using reference TRBV28 and TRBJ1-5, is DVKVTQSSRYLVKRTGEKVFLECVQDMDHENMFWYRQDPGLGLRLIYFSYDVKMKEKGDIPEGYSVSREKKERFSLILESASTNQTSMYLCASTLGGQPQHFGDGTRLSIL.

This clonotype was found a few times. V is TRBV5-5 and J is TRBJ2-5, with D perhaps matching TRBD2 (5 bases). The CDR3 contains 13 residues. The V gene's germline CDR1 is SGHKS and CDR2 YYEKEE (reference sequence). V was cut by 4 bases and J by 2 bases, with 9 bases left in between. The CDR3 reads CASSTGKQETQYF. In DNA form, the CDR3 reads TGTGCCAGCAGCACCGGGAAGCAAGAGACCCAGTACTTC.

The table lists this clonotype with many counts. The V call is TRBV20-1, the J call TRBJ2-7, with 10 bases lining up with TRBD1. The V segment lost 6 bases and the J segment 5 bases; nucleotides outside the gene matches: 7. CDR1 is DFQATT and CDR2 is SNEGSKA in the germline V gene (reference sequence). The CDR3 runs 13 residues. The CDR3 here is CSARGTGADEQYF. The CDR3, as DNA: TGCAGTGCCAGGGGGACAGGGGCGGACGAGCAGTACTTC.

Here the CDR3 reads CSVDRGTSGISHEQYF. The CDR3 DNA reads TGCAGCGTTGACCGGGGAACTAGCGGTATCTCTCACGAGCAGTACTTC. The chain uses TRBV29-1 and TRBJ2-7, with TRBD2 matching 8 bases. The germline V gene encodes CDR1 SQVTM and CDR2 ANQGSEA. J was trimmed by 5 bases and V by 3 bases; bases with no gene match: 15. This CDR3 contains 16 residues.

The chain links TRBV25-1 to TRBJ2-5; D not resolved. Per the germline V gene, CDR1 is MGHDK and CDR2 is SYGVNS. The CDR3 has 13 residues. Trimming pared 4 bases from V and 0 bases from J, leaving 6 bases between. The DNA of the CDR3 is TGTGCCAGCAGTGCGCTATACCAAGAGACCCAGTACTTC. Translation: CASSALYQETQYF.

Only a few counts were recorded for this clonotype. The CDR3 sequence: CASGSRRTYNEQFF. For the CDR3, the DNA is TGTGCCAGCGGCTCGAGGCGGACCTACAATGAGCAGTTCTTC. The chain links TRBV12-3 or TRBV12-4 to TRBJ2-1; D ambiguous. The CDR3 spans 14 residues. Trimming took 8 bases from V and 2 from J, leaving 13 bases between them.